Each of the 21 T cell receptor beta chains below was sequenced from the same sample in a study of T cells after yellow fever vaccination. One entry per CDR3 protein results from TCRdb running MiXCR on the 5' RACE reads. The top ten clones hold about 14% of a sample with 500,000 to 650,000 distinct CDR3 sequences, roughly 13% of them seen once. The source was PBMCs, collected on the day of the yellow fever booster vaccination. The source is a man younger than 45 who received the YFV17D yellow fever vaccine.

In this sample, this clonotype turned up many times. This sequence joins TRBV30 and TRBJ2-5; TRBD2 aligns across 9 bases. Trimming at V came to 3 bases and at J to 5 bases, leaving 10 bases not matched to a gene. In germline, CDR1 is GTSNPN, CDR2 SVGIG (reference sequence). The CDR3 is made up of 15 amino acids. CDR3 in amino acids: CAWRGGTSMSETQYF. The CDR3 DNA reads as TGTGCCTGGAGAGGTGGGACTAGCATGTCGGAGACCCAGTACTTC.

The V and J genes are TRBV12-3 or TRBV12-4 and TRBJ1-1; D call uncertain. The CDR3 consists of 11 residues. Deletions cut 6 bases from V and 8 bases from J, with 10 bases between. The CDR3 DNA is TGTGCCAGCAGCCAAAGATTCGAAGCTTTCTTT. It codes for CASSQRFEAFF.

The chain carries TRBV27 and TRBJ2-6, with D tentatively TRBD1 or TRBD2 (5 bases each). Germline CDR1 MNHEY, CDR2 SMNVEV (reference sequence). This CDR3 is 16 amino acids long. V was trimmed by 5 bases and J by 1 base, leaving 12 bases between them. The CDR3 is CASSLGPYSGANVLTF. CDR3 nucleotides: TGTGCCAGCAGTCTGGGACCTTATTCTGGGGCCAACGTCCTGACTTTC.

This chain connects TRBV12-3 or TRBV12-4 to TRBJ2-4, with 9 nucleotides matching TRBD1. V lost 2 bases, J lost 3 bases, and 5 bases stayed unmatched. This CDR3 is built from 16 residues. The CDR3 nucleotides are TGTGCCAGCAGTTTAAACAGGGGGCGGTTCAAAAACATTCAGTACTTC. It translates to CASSLNRGRFKNIQYF.

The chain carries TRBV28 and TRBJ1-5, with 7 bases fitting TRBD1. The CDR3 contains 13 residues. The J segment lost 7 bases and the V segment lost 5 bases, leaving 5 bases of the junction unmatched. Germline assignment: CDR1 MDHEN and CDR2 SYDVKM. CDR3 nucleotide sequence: TGTGCCAGCAGTGCAGGGGGTAAACAGCCCCAGCATTTT. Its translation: CASSAGGKQPQHF.

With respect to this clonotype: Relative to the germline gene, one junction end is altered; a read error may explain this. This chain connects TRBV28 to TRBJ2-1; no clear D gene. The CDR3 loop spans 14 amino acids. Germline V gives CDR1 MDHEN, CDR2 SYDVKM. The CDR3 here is CASSLVGPYNELFF. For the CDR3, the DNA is TGTGCCAGCAGTTTAGTGGGCCCCTACAATGAGCTGTTCTTC.

CDR3 region: CASRAGLAGWNEQFF. CDR3 bases: TGTGCCAGCAGGGCGGGACTAGCGGGATGGAATGAGCAGTTCTTC. V is TRBV6-2 or TRBV6-3 and J is TRBJ2-1; 13 bases line up with TRBD2. The ends lost 6 bases at V and 7 bases at J; junction bases unmatched: 6. The CDR3 length is 15 residues. Germline loops: CDR1 MNHEY, CDR2 SVGEGT.

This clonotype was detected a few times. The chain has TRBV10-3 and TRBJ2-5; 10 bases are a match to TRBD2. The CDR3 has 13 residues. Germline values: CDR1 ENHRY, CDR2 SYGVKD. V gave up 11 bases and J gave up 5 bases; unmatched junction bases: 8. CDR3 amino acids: CASMELAGETQYF. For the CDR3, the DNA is TGTGCCTCCATGGAACTAGCGGGGGAGACCCAGTACTTC.

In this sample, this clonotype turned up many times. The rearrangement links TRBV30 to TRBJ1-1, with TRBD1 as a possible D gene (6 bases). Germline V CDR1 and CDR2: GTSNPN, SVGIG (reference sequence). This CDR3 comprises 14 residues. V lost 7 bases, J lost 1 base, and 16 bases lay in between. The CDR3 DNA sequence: TGTGCCTACGCGCCAGGGGTAGGGAACACTGAAGCTTTCTTT. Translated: CAYAPGVGNTEAFF.

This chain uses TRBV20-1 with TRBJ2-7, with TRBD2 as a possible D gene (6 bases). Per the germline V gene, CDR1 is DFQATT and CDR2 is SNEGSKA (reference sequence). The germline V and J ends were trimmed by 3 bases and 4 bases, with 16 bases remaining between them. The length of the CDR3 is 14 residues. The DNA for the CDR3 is TGCAGTGCTAGCCCCGACTCCGGGGGATACGAGCAGTACTTC. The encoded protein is CSASPDSGGYEQYF.

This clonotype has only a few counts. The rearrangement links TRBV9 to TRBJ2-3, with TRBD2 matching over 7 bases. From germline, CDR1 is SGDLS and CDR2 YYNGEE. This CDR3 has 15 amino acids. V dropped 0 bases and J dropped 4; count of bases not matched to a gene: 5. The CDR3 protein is CASSVDGRESDTQYF. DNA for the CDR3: TGTGCCAGCAGCGTAGACGGGCGGGAGTCAGATACGCAGTATTTT. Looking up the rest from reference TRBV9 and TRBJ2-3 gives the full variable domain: DSGVTQTPKHLITATGQRVTLRCSPRSGDLSVYWYQQSLDQGLQFLIQYYNGEERAKGNILERFSAQQFPDLHSELNLSSLELGDSALYFCASSVDGRESDTQYFGPGTRLTVL.

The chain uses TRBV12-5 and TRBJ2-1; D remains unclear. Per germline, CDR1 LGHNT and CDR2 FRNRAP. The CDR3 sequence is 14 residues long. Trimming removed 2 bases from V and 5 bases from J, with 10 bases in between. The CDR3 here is CASGLPLTDNEQFF. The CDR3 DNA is TGTGCTAGTGGTTTGCCCCTGACTGACAATGAGCAGTTCTTC.

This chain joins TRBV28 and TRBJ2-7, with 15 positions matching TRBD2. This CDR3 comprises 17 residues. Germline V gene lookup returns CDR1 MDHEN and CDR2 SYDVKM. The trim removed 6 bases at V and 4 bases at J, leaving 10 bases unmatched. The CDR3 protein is CASRLPGTSGRTYEQYF. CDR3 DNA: TGTGCCAGCAGGCTCCCCGGGACTAGCGGGAGGACGTACGAGCAGTACTTC.

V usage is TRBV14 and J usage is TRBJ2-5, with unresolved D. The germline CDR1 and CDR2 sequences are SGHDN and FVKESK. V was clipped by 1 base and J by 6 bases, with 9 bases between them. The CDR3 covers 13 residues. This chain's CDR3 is CASSQGPLKTQYF. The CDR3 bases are TGTGCCAGCAGCCAAGGCCCTTTGAAGACCCAGTACTTC. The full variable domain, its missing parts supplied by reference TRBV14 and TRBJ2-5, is EAGVTQFPSHSVIEKGQTVTLRCDPISGHDNLYWYRRVMGKEIKFLLHFVKESKQDESGMPNNRFLAERTGGTYSTLKVQPAELEDSGVYFCASSQGPLKTQYFGPGTRLLVL.

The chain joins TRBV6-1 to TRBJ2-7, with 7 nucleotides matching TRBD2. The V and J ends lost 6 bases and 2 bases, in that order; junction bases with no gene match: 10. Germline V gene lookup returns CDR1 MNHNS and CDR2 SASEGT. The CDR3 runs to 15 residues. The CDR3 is CASSAGLVGAYEQYF. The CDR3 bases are TGTGCCAGCAGCGCCGGACTAGTGGGTGCCTACGAGCAGTACTTC.

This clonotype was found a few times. Here the CDR3 DNA reads TGTGCCAGCAGCTTAGATAGGGCTAGCCGAAACACCGGGGAGCTGTTTTTT. The encoded protein is CASSLDRASRNTGELFF. The rearrangement uses TRBV11-2 and TRBJ2-2, with D perhaps TRBD2 (5 bases). Trimming left V 0 bases short and J 2 bases short, with 13 bases between. The CDR3 contains 17 residues. CDR1 SGHAT and CDR2 FQNNGV come from the germline V gene.

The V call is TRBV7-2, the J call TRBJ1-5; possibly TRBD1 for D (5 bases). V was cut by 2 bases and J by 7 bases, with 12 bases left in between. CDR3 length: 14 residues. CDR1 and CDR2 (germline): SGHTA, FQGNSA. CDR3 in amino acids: CASSLQGSGQPQHF. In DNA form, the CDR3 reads TGTGCCAGCAGCTTACAGGGATCTGGCCAGCCCCAGCATTTT. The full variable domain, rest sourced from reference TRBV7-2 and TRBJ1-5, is GAGVSQSPSNKVTEKGKDVELRCDPISGHTALYWYRQSLGQGLEFLIYFQGNSAPDKSGLPSDRFSAERTGGSVSTLTIQRTQQEDSAVYLCASSLQGSGQPQHFGDGTRLSIL.

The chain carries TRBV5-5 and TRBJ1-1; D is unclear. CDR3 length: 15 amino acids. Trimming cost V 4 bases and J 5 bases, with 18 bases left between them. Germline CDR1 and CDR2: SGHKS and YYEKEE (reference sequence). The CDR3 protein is CASSKTGIGGTEAFF. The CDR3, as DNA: TGTGCCAGCAGCAAAACCGGGATAGGAGGAACTGAAGCTTTCTTT.

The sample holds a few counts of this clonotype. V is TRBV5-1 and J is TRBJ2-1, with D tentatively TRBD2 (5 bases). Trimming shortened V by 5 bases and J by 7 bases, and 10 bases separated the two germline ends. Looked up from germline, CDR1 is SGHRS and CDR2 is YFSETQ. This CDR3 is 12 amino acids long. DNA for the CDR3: TGCGCCAGCAGATCCACTAGTAATGAGCAGTTCTTC. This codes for CASRSTSNEQFF.

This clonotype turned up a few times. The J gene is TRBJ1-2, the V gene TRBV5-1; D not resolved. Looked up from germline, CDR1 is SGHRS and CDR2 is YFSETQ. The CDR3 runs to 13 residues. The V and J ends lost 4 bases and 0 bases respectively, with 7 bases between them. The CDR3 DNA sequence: TGCGCCAGCAGCAAATCTTCTAACTATGGCTACACCTTC. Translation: CASSKSSNYGYTF.

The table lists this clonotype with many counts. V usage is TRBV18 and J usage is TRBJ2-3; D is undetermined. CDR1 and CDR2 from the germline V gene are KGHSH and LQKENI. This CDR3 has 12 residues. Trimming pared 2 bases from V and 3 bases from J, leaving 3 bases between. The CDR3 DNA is TGTGCCAGCTCACCAATGACAGATACGCAGTATTTT. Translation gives CASSPMTDTQYF.